A selection of T cell receptor beta chains follows, all from one sample in a study of blood T cell repertoires in COVID-19. TCRdb's copy holds only in-frame clones and misses some; the assay was immunoSEQ multiplex PCR. The table has roughly 80,000 clones, 84% seen once. The sample consisted of peripheral blood. These receptors were taken from a man in his fifties with acute or convalescent COVID-19. Each CDR3 is given with its conserved first and last residue. Each record gives: V gene, J gene, clone size, D gene, CDR3 length, CDR3 protein, CDR3 DNA. The D gene is left open where the match is weak. Rows give clone size only sometimes, using once, few, many, or a class for an expanded clone.

V: TRBV27
J: TRBJ2-3
size: once
D: NA
length: 12
CDR3: CASRTVTDTQYF
DNA: TGTGCCAGCCGGACAGTCACAGATACGCAGTATTTT

V: TRBV19
J: TRBJ2-2
size: NA
D: NA
length: 14
CDR3: CASSPYITTGELFF
DNA: TGTGCCAGTAGCCCCTATATAACCACCGGGGAGCTGTTTTTT

V: TRBV28
J: TRBJ1-4
size: NA
D: NA
length: 14
CDR3: CASRRGGSNEKLFF
DNA: TGTGCCTCCAGGCGGGGGGGATCTAATGAAAAACTGTTTTTT

V: TRBV11-2
J: TRBJ1-1
size: few
D: TRBD1
length: 13
CDR3: CASSLYGTGEAFF
DNA: TGTGCCAGCAGCTTATATGGGACAGGTGAAGCTTTCTTT

V: TRBV19
J: TRBJ2-2
size: once
D: NA
length: 12
CDR3: CASTSYTGELFF
DNA: TGTGCCAGTACCTCGTACACCGGGGAGCTGTTTTTT

V: TRBV5-1
J: TRBJ2-3
size: NA
D: TRBD1
length: 18
CDR3: CASSSSVPGQYQTDTQYF
DNA: TGCGCCAGCAGCTCCTCTGTCCCGGGACAGTATCAAACAGATACGCAGTATTTT

V: TRBV5-1
J: TRBJ2-5
size: once
D: TRBD2
length: 16
CDR3: CASHGTSGGRGETQYF
DNA: TGCGCCAGCCACGGGACTAGCGGGGGAAGAGGGGAGACCCAGTACTTC

V: TRBV7-9
J: TRBJ2-2
size: NA
D: TRBD1
length: 14
CDR3: CASSPEGTAGELFF
DNA: TGTGCCAGCAGCCCCGAGGGGACAGCCGGGGAGCTGTTTTTT

V: TRBV7-2
J: TRBJ1-1
size: NA
D: NA
length: 15
CDR3: CASSLVAGALFEAFF
DNA: TGTGCCAGCAGCTTAGTGGCAGGGGCGTTATTTGAAGCTTTCTTT

V: TRBV6-1
J: TRBJ1-1
size: NA
D: TRBD1
length: 16
CDR3: CASSERVGQGDTEAFF
DNA: TGTGCCAGCAGTGAAAGGGTAGGGCAGGGGGACACTGAAGCTTTCTTT

V: TRBV19
J: TRBJ2-2
size: NA
D: NA
length: 16
CDR3: CASSIGGRAHTGELFF
DNA: TGTGCCAGTAGTATAGGGGGGCGAGCACACACCGGGGAGCTGTTTTTT

V: TRBV5-1
J: TRBJ2-2
size: once
D: TRBD2
length: 16
CDR3: CASSPSQRGLAGELFF
DNA: TGCGCCAGCAGCCCCAGCCAGCGGGGGTTGGCCGGGGAGCTGTTTTTT

V: TRBV29-1
J: TRBJ2-5
size: NA
D: TRBD1
length: 16
CDR3: CSVEWSGTGTSETQYF
DNA: TGCAGCGTTGAGTGGTCCGGGACAGGCACCTCTGAGACCCAGTACTTC

V: TRBV5-1
J: TRBJ1-2
size: NA
D: NA
length: 15
CDR3: CASSLAGSETSGYTF
DNA: TGCGCCAGCAGCTTGGCCGGATCCGAAACTAGTGGCTACACCTTC

V: TRBV7-9
J: TRBJ1-1
size: NA
D: NA
length: 15
CDR3: CASSPRVRGRAEAFF
DNA: TGTGCCAGCAGCCCCAGAGTCAGGGGCCGGGCTGAAGCTTTCTTT

V: TRBV15
J: TRBJ2-7
size: few
D: NA
length: 13
CDR3: CATSNAASYEQYF
DNA: TGTGCCACCAGCAACGCGGCATCCTACGAGCAGTACTTC

V: TRBV5-8
J: TRBJ1-1
size: NA
D: NA
length: 12
CDR3: CASSLVSNGAFF
DNA: TGTGCCAGCAGCTTGGTTTCTAACGGAGCTTTCTTT

V: TRBV29-1
J: TRBJ2-7
size: NA
D: NA
length: 14
CDR3: CSVEGQGRAYEQYF
DNA: TGCAGCGTTGAAGGGCAGGGAAGAGCCTACGAGCAGTACTTC

V: TRBV6-5
J: TRBJ2-5
size: NA
D: TRBD2
length: 15
CDR3: CASSYMASGTETQYF
DNA: TGTGCCAGCAGTTACATGGCTAGCGGGACGGAGACCCAGTACTTC

V: TRBV6-5
J: TRBJ1-2
size: NA
D: NA
length: 11
CDR3: CASGHPRGYTF
DNA: TGTGCCAGCGGCCACCCGAGGGGCTACACCTTC

V: TRBV19
J: TRBJ2-3
size: NA
D: TRBD2
length: 15
CDR3: CASIPGGAGADTQYF
DNA: TGTGCCAGTATCCCCGGGGGGGCCGGCGCAGATACGCAGTATTTT

V: TRBV7-9
J: TRBJ1-6
size: NA
D: TRBD1
length: 14
CDR3: CASSPGQGYSPLHF
DNA: TGTGCCAGCAGCCCAGGACAGGGTTATTCACCCCTCCACTTT

V: TRBV30
J: TRBJ2-7
size: NA
D: NA
length: 16
CDR3: CAWRRTGTHISYEQYF
DNA: TGTGCCTGGAGGAGAACCGGGACACACATATCCTACGAGCAGTACTTC

V: TRBV6-2/TRBV6-3
J: TRBJ2-2
size: once
D: TRBD2
length: 16
CDR3: CASSYERGGRNGELFF
DNA: TGTGCCAGCAGTTACGAGCGGGGGGGCCGCAACGGGGAGCTGTTTTTT

V: TRBV19
J: TRBJ2-7
size: NA
D: NA
length: 13
CDR3: CASSGGAAREQYF
DNA: TGTGCCAGTAGCGGAGGGGCGGCGCGGGAGCAGTACTTC

V: TRBV4-1
J: TRBJ2-3
size: NA
D: NA
length: 17
CDR3: CASSQRGGLENSDTQYF
DNA: TGCGCCAGCAGCCAAAGAGGCGGCCTCGAGAACTCAGATACGCAGTATTTT

V: TRBV10-1
J: TRBJ2-1
size: few
D: TRBD2
length: 13
CDR3: CAIFSGRVYEQFF
DNA: TGCGCCATCTTTAGCGGGAGGGTGTATGAGCAGTTCTTC

V: TRBV7-9
J: TRBJ2-1
size: once
D: NA
length: 16
CDR3: CASSLALGGQNNEQFF
DNA: TGTGCCAGCAGCTTAGCGCTTGGTGGACAGAACAATGAGCAGTTCTTC

V: TRBV25-1
J: TRBJ1-5
size: NA
D: NA
length: 14
CDR3: CASRQTGYNQPQHF
DNA: TGTGCCAGCAGGCAAACAGGATACAATCAGCCCCAGCATTTT

V: TRBV9
J: TRBJ1-2
size: NA
D: TRBD1
length: 14
CDR3: CASSTDRERRGYTF
DNA: TGTGCCAGCAGCACCGACAGGGAGAGACGAGGCTACACCTTC

V: TRBV24-1
J: TRBJ2-3
size: NA
D: NA
length: 13
CDR3: CATSDRQTDTQYF
DNA: TGTGCCACCAGTGATCGACAGACAGATACGCAGTATTTT

V: TRBV7-9
J: TRBJ2-7
size: NA
D: NA
length: 17
CDR3: CASSLPASGTHGYEQYF
DNA: TGTGCCAGCAGCCTACCAGCCTCCGGGACACATGGCTACGAGCAGTACTTC

V: TRBV9
J: TRBJ2-7
size: few
D: NA
length: 11
CDR3: CARQRLRQLNF
DNA: TGTGCCAGGCAGCGGTTACGACAACTCAACTTC

V: TRBV28
J: TRBJ1-4
size: NA
D: TRBD1
length: 16
CDR3: CASSPTGQGEREKLFF
DNA: TGTGCCAGCAGTCCAACTGGACAGGGGGAACGCGAAAAACTGTTTTTT

V: TRBV6-6
J: TRBJ2-1
size: once
D: NA
length: 15
CDR3: CASSYEASSYNEQFF
DNA: TGTGCCAGCAGTTACGAAGCAAGCTCCTACAATGAGCAGTTCTTC

V: TRBV3-1/TRBV3-2
J: TRBJ2-2
size: NA
D: TRBD1
length: 15
CDR3: CASSWRQGVTGELFF
DNA: TGTGCCAGCAGCTGGAGACAGGGGGTCACCGGGGAGCTGTTTTTT

V: TRBV30
J: TRBJ1-1
size: NA
D: NA
length: 12
CDR3: CAWNRLNTEAFF
DNA: TGTGCCTGGAACAGGCTGAACACTGAAGCTTTCTTT

V: TRBV5-1
J: TRBJ2-2
size: NA
D: NA
length: 15
CDR3: CASSLRGGSTGELFF
DNA: TGCGCCAGCAGCTTGAGGGGGGGCAGCACCGGGGAGCTGTTTTTT

V: TRBV7-8
J: TRBJ1-6
size: NA
D: TRBD1
length: 18
CDR3: CASSQKTAGGAYNSPLHF
DNA: TGTGCCAGCAGCCAAAAAACCGCAGGGGGCGCGTATAATTCACCCCTCCACTTT

V: TRBV18
J: TRBJ2-7
size: NA
D: NA
length: 13
CDR3: CASSPDSSYEQYF
DNA: TGTGCCAGCTCACCGGACAGCTCCTACGAGCAGTACTTC

V: TRBV6-4
J: TRBJ1-2
size: NA
D: TRBD1
length: 15
CDR3: CASSDSNRGIYGYTF
DNA: TGTGCCAGCAGTGACTCCAACAGGGGGATCTATGGCTACACCTTC

V: TRBV6-5
J: TRBJ2-1
size: NA
D: TRBD1
length: 13
CDR3: CASRDRGINEQFF
DNA: TGTGCCAGCAGGGACAGGGGGATCAATGAGCAGTTCTTC